The subject of this entry is one T cell receptor (beta chain). This CDR3 contains 16 residues. V lost 3 bases to trimming and J lost 6 bases; unmatched junction nucleotides: 4. Germline V gene lookup returns CDR1 KGHSH and CDR2 LQKENI. This record belongs to a study of blood T cell repertoires in COVID-19. Here immunoSEQ multiplex PCR was the method, and the copy in TCRdb shows in-frame clones only, minus some. Counted here are over 70,000 clones, approximately 89% occurring once; the ten biggest clones make up just over 2.5%. This sequence joins TRBV18 and TRBJ2-3; 15 bases agree with TRBD2. The source material was peripheral blood. The sequence was collected from a man in his fifties or sixties with COVID-19, enrolled during active disease. The DNA of the CDR3 is TGTGCCAGCTCACCTACTGGACTAGCGGGAGGGGATACGCAGTATTTT. This encodes CASSPTGLAGGDTQYF.